This TCR beta chain stems from a study of T cell repertoires in cytomegalovirus infection. Looking at the study overall: Public TCR beta signature analysis indicated the presence of both CMV infection and matching HLA type.

TCRdb reanalysed the reads using MiXCR and keeps one entry per CDR3 protein. This table has over 250,000 distinct CDR3 sequences, roughly 24% appearing once. A remark on this clonotype: Its target is unknown.

V lost 5 bases, J lost 0 bases, and 17 bases lay in between. Germline assignment: CDR1 DFQATT and CDR2 SNEGSKA (reference sequence). The CDR3 totals 16 residues. Whole-study findings and limits: Dominating the ex vivo response were HLA-C-restricted CMV-specific TCR beta clonotypes.

This receptor was obtained from a human donor in good health (CMV status not recorded). Some clones in this sample may be carry-over from other donors' samples. The sequenced sample was PBMCs. V is TRBV20-1 and J is TRBJ1-5; TRBD1 is a possible D gene (5 bases). The CDR3 is CSAATRDGYSNQPQHF. Here the CDR3 DNA reads TGCAGTGCTGCGACCAGGGACGGATATAGCAATCAGCCCCAGCATTTT.